The 4 T cell receptor beta chains below come from one sample, sequenced in a study of T cell responses to AZD1222 COVID-19 vaccine. Repertoires were generated with immunoSEQ multiplex PCR, while TCRdb's copy carries only in-frame clones and drops some. The sample records over 200,000 clones, about 95% being singletons. Sequenced material: peripheral blood, taken 28 days after the second dose of the MenACWY control vaccine. These receptor sequences come from an adult who received the MenACWY meningococcal vaccine as a control.

This sequence joins TRBV7-2 and TRBJ1-1, with a tentative D call TRBD1 (6 bases). V lost 8 bases and J 1 base, leaving 14 bases between the germline ends. This CDR3 comprises 14 residues. CDR1 and CDR2 (germline): SGHTA, FQGNSA. The CDR3: CASGWGPTNTEAFF. The CDR3, as DNA: TGTGCCAGCGGGTGGGGGCCAACGAACACTGAAGCTTTCTTT.

The chain employs TRBV6-6 and TRBJ1-2; TRBD1 is a possible D gene (5 bases). This CDR3 contains 17 residues. The ends were cut back, 5 bases at V and 4 bases at J, with 23 bases in the middle. The germline gives CDR1 MNHNY, CDR2 SVGAGI (reference sequence). This CDR3 is CASSPRTPGTLTYGYTF. CDR3 DNA sequence: TGTGCCAGCAGTCCCAGGACCCCAGGGACCCTGACCTATGGCTACACCTTC.

This chain uses TRBV7-9 with TRBJ2-2; D unclear. Germline V CDR1 and CDR2: SEHNR, FQNEAQ (reference sequence). V was pared by 2 bases and J by 4 bases, with 2 bases between. The CDR3 is 12 amino acids. CDR3 nucleotides: TGTGCCAGCAGCTTACCCACCGGGGAGCTGTTTTTT. It is translated as CASSLPTGELFF.

Turning to this clone: Within the sample, other DNA sequences also encode this same CDR3. This sequence joins TRBV4-1 and TRBJ1-6; D is perhaps TRBD1 (6 bases). The CDR3 has 14 residues. V was trimmed by 1 base and J by 6 bases, leaving 7 bases between them. Germline CDR1 and CDR2: MGHRA and YSYEKL. CDR3 protein: CASSQVGGNSPLHF. The CDR3 coding sequence is TGCGCCAGCAGCCAAGTAGGGGGTAATTCACCCCTCCACTTT.